The 21 T cell receptor delta chains reported below all come from one sample, sequenced in a study of γδ T cells in repeated Plasmodium falciparum infection. TCRdb re-identified clones in the multiplex PCR reads via CATT. The sample has 80,000 to 95,000 delta-chain clones, approximately 1.4% seen once. Flow sorting of PBMC yielded separate Vgamma9/Vdelta2+ and Vdelta2-negative gammadelta T cell populations for bulk repertoire analysis. The sample taken for sequencing was gamma-delta T cells from blood. These receptors were obtained from a pool of human donors (malaria-infected and uninfected, not separated).

A few counts support this clone. The translation of this DNA and the TCRdb protein of a much larger clone differ at residue 17, probably owing to a read error; the protein shown here is translated from the DNA. CDR3 sequence reads: CALGELLRGLGGYGLTAKLIF. The CDR3, as DNA: TGTGCTCTTGGGGAACTTCTCAGGGGTCTTGGGGGATACGGCCTCACCGCTAAACTCATCTTT. The chain links TRDV1 to TRDJ1; 11 nucleotides align to TRDD3. The germline V gene encodes CDR1 TSWWSYY and CDR2 QGS. This CDR3 is 21 amino acids long.

With regard to this clone: A far more abundant clone sits one base away, making this likely a read error. Other DNA sequences in this sample translate to the same CDR3. The chain links TRDV1 to TRDJ2; D call uncertain. Trimming cost V 4 bases and J 3 bases, with 24 bases left between them. The V gene's germline CDR1 is TSWWSYY and CDR2 QGS. The CDR3 sequence is 19 residues long. Written as DNA, the CDR3 is TGTGCTCTTGGGGGGCTGCGAGCCAGCACCCTAACCCTGACAGCACAACTCTTCTTT. This codes for CALGGLRASTLTLTAQLFF.

This clone was observed a handful of times. The translation of this DNA and the TCRdb protein of a much larger clone differ at residue 9, probably owing to a read error; the protein shown here is translated from the DNA. The rearrangement joins TRDV2 to TRDJ3; 8 nucleotides match TRDD3. TCRdb supplies no J gene; here it was assigned by aligning the nucleotide sequence to germline. V shed 3 bases, J shed 0 bases, and the junction held 9 bases outside the gene matches. The V gene's germline CDR1 is GEAIGNYY and CDR2 EKD. This CDR3 spans 19 amino acids. The chain's CDR3 is CACDSVLGGSSWDTRQMFF. CDR3 nucleotide sequence: TGTGCCTGTGACTCTGTACTGGGGGGGAGCTCCTGGGACACCCGACAGATGTTTTTC.

In this sample, this clone turned up many times. Within the sample, other DNA sequences also encode this same CDR3. J is TRDJ1 and V is TRDV1, with 9 nucleotides matching TRDD3. TCRdb carries no J gene annotation; the J gene was assigned here by matching the DNA with germline. This CDR3 has 22 amino acids. Germline CDR1 is TSWWSYY and CDR2 is QGS. J lost 4 bases, V lost 3 bases, and 27 bases had no gene match. CDR3 bases: TGTGCTCTTGGGGACCCAGGTCAACCCCTATTCCTACTGGGGGACTACCACGATAAACTCATCTTT. Protein: CALGDPGQPLFLLGDYHDKLIF.

Details on this clone: A far larger clone is one nucleotide away, so this likely arose from a read error. Written as DNA, the CDR3 is TGCGCTTATAGGAGCGCTGGGACCTTCCCCGAAGTCGTCACCGATAAACTCATCTTT. Protein sequence: CAYRSAGTFPEVVTDKLIF. The J gene is TRDJ1, the V gene TRAV38-2/DV8, with TRDD2 as a possible D gene (6 bases). No J gene is reported in TCRdb; it was inferred here by comparing the DNA with germline. CDR1 is TSESDYY, CDR2 QEAYKQQN, per germline. The CDR3 spans 19 residues.

On this clone itself: This is likely an artifact of a read error, given a far larger clone one base away. Within the sample, other DNA sequences also encode this same CDR3. V gene TRDV1 combines with J gene TRDJ1; 11 bases line up with TRDD3. The CDR3 sequence is 21 residues long. Losses at the gene ends were 1 base for V and 2 bases for J; bases not matched to a gene: 18. CDR1 and CDR2 from the germline V gene are TSWWSYY and QGS. This CDR3 is CALGEPQPLPGWGIRTDKLIF. Here the CDR3 DNA reads TGTGCTCTTGGGGAACCCCAACCTCTTCCCGGATGGGGGATACGAACCGATAAACTCATCTTT.

Comments on this clone: TCRdb's protein for this DNA is that of a much larger clone and differs from the translation at residue 8, likely a read error; the protein shown is the DNA translation. The V and J genes are TRDV3 and TRDJ1; D call uncertain. The V end was cut by 2 bases, the J end by 0 bases, with 19 bases between. This CDR3 contains 16 residues. CDR1 is TVYSNPD and CDR2 is GDNSRS in the germline V gene (reference sequence). The CDR3 nucleotides are TGTGCCTTTTGCGGGCGTACTGAGGGAAACACCGATAAACTCATCTTT. As protein: CAFCGRTEGNTDKLIF.

Comments on this clone: This DNA translates differently at residue 14 from the TCRdb protein, which is that of a much larger clone; a read error is likely, and the protein shown is the DNA's own translation. The chain has TRDV1 and TRDJ1, with 11 nucleotides matching TRDD3. The J gene, left out of TCRdb, was set here by checking the DNA against germline. The V segment lost 0 bases and the J segment 3 bases; nucleotides outside the gene matches: 12. The CDR3 totals 19 residues. Per the germline V gene, CDR1 is TSWWSYY and CDR2 is QGS. This CDR3 is CALGELGWGIPSYPDKLIF. CDR3 DNA sequence: TGTGCTCTTGGGGAACTAGGCTGGGGGATACCCTCATACCCCGATAAACTCATCTTT.

Of note for this clone: The likely explanation is a read error, given a far larger clone one base away. Other DNA sequences in this specimen translate into the identical CDR3. The V and J genes are TRDV2 and TRDJ1; 12 bases align to TRDD3. The V segment lost 4 bases and the J segment 0 bases; nucleotides outside the gene matches: 14. The germline gives CDR1 GEAIGNYY, CDR2 EKD. This CDR3 is 19 amino acids long. CDR3 loop: CACDPLTGGYSEYTDKLIF. The DNA of the CDR3 is TGTGCCTGTGATCCCCTCACTGGGGGATACTCAGAGTACACCGATAAACTCATCTTT.

This clone was counted between two and nine times. The protein recorded in TCRdb matches a much larger clone and deviates from this DNA's translation at residue 13, suggesting a read error; the protein here is obtained by translating the DNA. V and J are TRDV1 and TRDJ1; D unresolved. No J segment appears in TCRdb, so it was assigned here by matching the sequence to germline. The CDR3 runs to 19 residues. Germline-derived CDR1 and CDR2 are TSWWSYY and QGS. Trimming stripped 0 bases from V and 1 base from J, with 21 bases between. The CDR3, as DNA: TGTGCTCTTGGGGAACTATGGCTACAGGGAGTGGGTTGCACCGATAAACTCATCTTT. Protein sequence: CALGELWLQGVGCTDKLIF.

The sample holds a few counts of this clone. The translation of this DNA and the TCRdb protein of a much larger clone differ at residue 8, probably owing to a read error; the protein shown here is translated from the DNA. The chain recombines TRDV2 with TRDJ1, with D tentatively TRDD3 (5 bases). TCRdb leaves out the J gene; it was filled in here by matching the DNA to germline. Germline CDR1 GEAIGNYY, CDR2 EKD. This CDR3 spans 15 amino acids. V lost 3 bases, J lost 0 bases, and 13 bases lay in between. CDR3 protein: CACDGAGRHTDKLIF. The CDR3, as DNA: TGTGCCTGTGACGGGGCTGGGAGACACACCGATAAACTCATCTTT.

A word on this clone: The TCRdb protein comes from a much larger clone and disagrees with this DNA's translation at residue 15, likely due to a read error; the protein given here is derived from the DNA. This chain links TRDV1 with TRDJ1; 11 bases line up with TRDD3. This CDR3 comprises 19 residues. Germline assignment: CDR1 TSWWSYY and CDR2 QGS. The CDR3 loop is CALGEPLPQLGDTTVKLIF. The CDR3 region has the DNA TGTGCTCTTGGAGAGCCCCTACCCCAATTGGGGGATACGACCGTTAAACTCATCTTT.

This clone was observed a handful of times. TCRdb's protein, taken from a much larger clone, differs from this DNA's translation at residue 2, likely owing to a read error; the protein displayed comes from the DNA. This sequence joins TRDV1 and TRDJ1; possible D gene TRDD3, 5 bases. The V gene's germline CDR1 is TSWWSYY and CDR2 QGS. This CDR3 has 19 amino acids. CDR3 region: CSLGVNFFLWPRETDKLIF. CDR3 DNA sequence: TGTTCTCTTGGGGTAAACTTTTTTCTATGGCCCCGAGAGACCGATAAACTCATCTTT.

A few counts support this clone. A much larger clone differs by one base, so this may be a read error. The gene calls are TRDV1 and TRDJ1; 8 bases agree with TRDD2. The J gene, missing from TCRdb, was assigned here through DNA to germline matching. The CDR3 has 19 residues. Germline V lookup: CDR1 TSWWSYY, CDR2 QGS. CDR3 loop: CALREPGFLRLLLGDKLIF. The CDR3 DNA follows: TGTGCTCTTAGGGAACCTGGCTTCCTACGGCTCCTTCTGGGCGATAAACTCATCTTT.

This clone was counted only a few times. The TCRdb record carries a much larger clone's protein, which differs from this DNA's translation at residue 19; a read error is the likely cause, and the protein listed here is the DNA translation. No J gene call was made, and the V gene is TRDV1; the table assigns TRDD3, which was not confirmed against the DNA. The length of the CDR3 is 20 residues. Germline V gene sequence: CDR1 TSWWSYY, CDR2 QGS. DNA of the CDR3: TGTGCTCTTGGGGAAAACTTCCTACAAGGATCCTGGAGGGGGACATATAAACTCACCTTT. Translated, it gives CALGENFLQGSWRGTYKLTF.

The sample holds a few counts of this clone. TCRdb's protein, taken from a much larger clone, differs from this DNA's translation at residue 15, likely owing to a read error; the protein displayed comes from the DNA. The V gene call is TRDV2, and the J gene call is absent; TRDD3, the D gene given by the table, was not confirmed from the DNA. There are 17 residues in the CDR3. Germline V CDR1 and CDR2: GEAIGNYY, EKD. CDR3 in DNA: TGTGCCTGTGACACCGTAGGGAGCTCCTGGGACACCCGACAGACGTTTTTC. Its translation: CACDTVGSSWDTRQTFF.

This clone has at least ten counts. TCRdb shows a much larger clone's protein in place of this DNA's translation, and the two differ at residue 11, likely through a read error; the protein shown is translated from the DNA. This sequence joins TRDV2 and TRDJ1; 11 bases are a match to TRDD3. The J gene, absent from TCRdb, was called here by matching the DNA to germline. CDR1 is GEAIGNYY, CDR2 EKD, per germline. The CDR3 covers 16 residues. Trimming removed 1 base from V and 4 bases from J; junction bases left unmatched: 7. The CDR3 region has the DNA TGTGCCTGTGACACTCTGGGGGATACCACCCTCGATAAACTCATCTTT. Translation gives CACDTLGDTTLDKLIF.

Comments on this clone: A read error likely explains why the TCRdb protein, taken from a much larger clone, differs from this DNA's translation at residue 10; the protein shown is translated from the DNA. V gene TRDV2 combines with J gene TRDJ3; D is possibly TRDD3 (5 bases). The J gene was missing in TCRdb and was found by matching the end of the DNA to germline. The germline V gene has CDR1 GEAIGNYY and CDR2 EKD. Trimming cost V 1 base and J 1 base, with 22 bases left between them. The CDR3 is 21 residues long. CDR3 sequence (DNA): TGTGCCTGTGACACGATGGGATCCCCAATGATAGAATCCTGGGACACCCGACAGATGTTTTTC. It codes for CACDTMGSPMIESWDTRQMFF.

Turning to this clone: TCRdb attributes to this sequence the protein of a much larger clone, which differs from the DNA translation at residue 4; a read error is likely, and the protein displayed is translated from the DNA. This CDR3 is CALEELSTLTVLHAPIYTDKLIF. DNA for the CDR3: TGTGCTCTTGAGGAACTAAGTACTTTGACAGTACTCCATGCGCCAATTTACACCGATAAACTCATCTTT. The chain employs TRDV1 and TRDJ1; D gene uncertain. In the absence of a J gene in TCRdb, the DNA was matched to germline to assign it here. Germline-derived CDR1 and CDR2 are TSWWSYY and QGS. This CDR3 has 23 residues.

This clone was detected a few times. For this DNA, TCRdb reports the protein of a much larger clone, which diverges at residue 8, most likely from a read error; the protein presented here is translated directly from the DNA. In DNA, the CDR3 is TGTGCTCTTGGGGAACCCTCCTTCCTACGTTTATACTGGGGGATTTACTATGACGATAAACTCATCTTT. Translated: CALGEPSFLRLYWGIYYDDKLIF. The V and J genes are TRDV1 and TRDJ1; weak D call: TRDD3 (10 bases). This CDR3 contains 23 residues. V lost 1 base, J lost 4 bases, and 37 bases lay in between. CDR1 is TSWWSYY, CDR2 QGS, per germline.

In the case of this clone: Given a far larger clone just one base away, this is likely a sequencing read error. The sample has other DNA sequences that encode this CDR3 too. The V gene is TRDV1, the J gene TRDJ1, with a tentative D call TRDD2 (6 bases). The J gene, not given by TCRdb, was assigned here from a germline match of the nucleotide sequence. The CDR3 loop spans 15 amino acids. CDR1 is TSWWSYY and CDR2 is QGS in the germline V gene. CDR3 protein: CALGDVLRGHNKLIF. The CDR3 bases are TGCGCTCTTGGGGACGTCCTACGCGGTCATAATAAACTCATCTTT.